This TCR beta chain was profiled in a study of blood T cell repertoires in COVID-19. Per the germline V gene, CDR1 is SGHRS and CDR2 is YFSETQ. V shed 4 bases and J shed 6 bases, with 10 bases lying between them. The CDR3 runs 12 residues. Per the authors' pipeline: How many nucleated cells were present was estimated from reference gene primer amplification. Some clones are missing from TCRdb's copy, which holds only in-frame ones; the method was immunoSEQ multiplex PCR. The DNA gave D and trimming, while V, J and clone size come from that table. The repertoire consists of more than 200,000 clones, with roughly 91% occurring once and the leading ten covering 3.5% to 4%. Ages ranged from about 18 to 90 years, with residence in about 24 US areas.

The receptor's source is a woman under 40 with acute COVID-19. The chain is built from TRBV5-1 and TRBJ1-1, with D maybe TRBD1 (6 bases). Sequencing used PBMCs or T cells enriched from blood (not recorded which). CDR3 in DNA: TGCGCCAGCAGCCAAGGACAGTCTGAAGCTTTCTTT. Amino acids: CASSQGQSEAFF.